A single sample gave rise to the 21 T cell receptor beta chains below, sequenced in a study of T cells after yellow fever vaccination. MiXCR, run by TCRdb on the 5' RACE reads, gives a single entry per CDR3 protein. The sample contains 100,000 to 150,000 distinct CDR3 sequences, 6.5% to 8% of which appear only once. The sequenced sample was CD4+ T cells sorted from PBMCs, obtained more than 8 days after the first yellow fever vaccination. Receptors originate from a man younger than 35 who received the YFV17D yellow fever vaccine.

This clonotype has at least ten counts. The chain recombines TRBV5-4 with TRBJ2-1, with 10 bases fitting TRBD2. The CDR3 runs 16 residues. J lost 5 bases, V lost 0 bases, and 5 bases had no gene match. Germline V lookup: CDR1 SGHNT, CDR2 YYREEE (reference sequence). CDR3 in amino acids: CASSLALAGRNNEQFF. CDR3 sequence (DNA): TGTGCCAGCAGCTTGGCACTAGCGGGGCGCAACAATGAGCAGTTCTTC.

This clonotype was recorded at least ten times. The gene calls are TRBV2 and TRBJ2-3; TRBD2 matches 8 bases. With 5 bases clipped from V and 2 bases from J, the junction kept 9 bases outside the gene matches. The CDR3 has 16 amino acids. Germline V gene sequence: CDR1 SNHLY, CDR2 FYNNEI. Here the CDR3 reads CASSPLSGGITDTQYF. The CDR3 DNA reads as TGTGCCAGCAGTCCTTTGAGCGGGGGAATCACAGATACGCAGTATTTT.

In its sample, this clonotype was seen many times. The rearrangement links TRBV6-5 to TRBJ1-2, with 12 bases that match TRBD1. Germline V gene sequence: CDR1 MNHEY, CDR2 SVGAGI. The CDR3 spans 16 residues. The V gene end was trimmed by 2 bases and the J gene end by 2 bases; junction bases not matched to a gene: 3. This CDR3 reads CASSYPGQGANYGYTF. The CDR3 nucleotides are TGTGCCAGCAGTTACCCGGGACAGGGGGCGAACTATGGCTACACCTTC.

This clonotype was picked up a small number of times. V gene TRBV11-2 combines with J gene TRBJ1-2, with 7 positions matching TRBD1. This CDR3 comprises 16 residues. The ends lost 4 bases at V and 8 bases at J; junction bases unmatched: 16. CDR1 is SGHAT, CDR2 FQNNGV, per germline. The DNA for the CDR3 is TGTGCCAGCAGCTCCTTACTAGGGGCAGGGGGAAGGGGCTACACCTTC. Its protein product is CASSSLLGAGGRGYTF.

This clonotype was observed at least ten times. The chain has TRBV7-2 and TRBJ2-5; D ambiguous. V shed 5 bases and J shed 0 bases, with 10 bases lying between them. This CDR3 comprises 14 residues. Germline V gene sequence: CDR1 SGHTA, CDR2 FQGNSA. CDR3 region: CASSIRTNQETQYF. The CDR3 bases are TGTGCCAGCAGCATACGGACGAACCAAGAGACCCAGTACTTC.

The table lists this clonotype with many counts. The chain recombines TRBV7-2 with TRBJ2-3; weak D call: TRBD2 (5 bases). V was pared by 6 bases and J by 2 bases, with 6 bases between. Per germline, CDR1 SGHTA and CDR2 FQGNSA. The CDR3 contains 12 residues. The DNA for the CDR3 is TGTGCCAGCAGGCTAGCCACAGATACGCAGTATTTT. Its protein is CASRLATDTQYF.

At least ten counts were recorded for this clonotype. V gene TRBV7-2 combines with J gene TRBJ2-3; D remains unclear. Trimming removed 7 bases from V and 8 bases from J, with 13 bases in between. This CDR3 is built from 12 residues. CDR1 is SGHTA, CDR2 FQGNSA, per germline. CDR3 bases: TGTGCCAGCACGACAACGTGGTCTACGCAGTATTTT. Its translation: CASTTTWSTQYF.

The chain has TRBV18 and TRBJ1-4; 8 nucleotides agree with TRBD1. The germline gives CDR1 KGHSH, CDR2 LQKENI. The length of the CDR3 is 16 residues. V lost 0 bases to trimming and J lost 7 bases; unmatched junction nucleotides: 7. Here the CDR3 DNA reads TGTGCCAGCTCACCACCGGAGGAACAGGGGGGTGAAAAACTGTTTTTT. Translation: CASSPPEEQGGEKLFF.

In this sample, this clonotype turned up many times. The CDR3 DNA reads as TGCGCCAGCAGCTTACGACAGGGGGCCTACGAGCAGTACTTC. It specifies CASSLRQGAYEQYF. This rearrangement joins TRBV5-1 to TRBJ2-7; TRBD1 matches at 9 bases. Germline lookup yields CDR1 SGHRS and CDR2 YFSETQ. CDR3 size: 14 residues. V lost 2 bases, J lost 2 bases, and 2 bases stayed unmatched.

This clonotype was found many times. This chain connects TRBV20-1 to TRBJ1-4, with 8 bases matching TRBD1. This CDR3 region has 14 residues. Losses at the gene ends were 2 bases for V and 10 bases for J; bases not matched to a gene: 9. Germline V lookup: CDR1 DFQATT, CDR2 SNEGSKA (reference sequence). The CDR3 region is CSARLRQGIGKLFF. The CDR3 DNA reads as TGCAGTGCTAGATTGCGACAGGGGATCGGAAAACTGTTTTTT.

This clonotype was seen repeatedly, ten times or more. The CDR3 is CASSSRGTGGNEQFF. The CDR3 nucleotides read TGTGCCAGCAGTTCCCGTGGGACAGGGGGCAATGAGCAGTTCTTC. The rearrangement joins TRBV7-2 to TRBJ2-1; 11 nucleotides match TRBD1. The CDR3 has 15 residues. After removal of 6 bases from V and 6 bases from J, the junction contained 7 bases not matched to a gene. Germline V gene data show CDR1 as SGHTA and CDR2 as FQGNSA. The full variable domain, rest sourced from reference TRBV7-2 and TRBJ2-1, is GAGVSQSPSNKVTEKGKDVELRCDPISGHTALYWYRQSLGQGLEFLIYFQGNSAPDKSGLPSDRFSAERTGGSVSTLTIQRTQQEDSAVYLCASSSRGTGGNEQFFGPGTRLTVL.

The J gene is TRBJ1-1, the V gene TRBV5-1; D is ambiguous. The germline V gene has CDR1 SGHRS and CDR2 YFSETQ. Trimming removed 5 bases from V and 1 base from J, with 9 bases in between. The CDR3 loop spans 13 amino acids. CDR3 nucleotide sequence: TGCGCCAGCAGTCAGGAGCAGAACACTGAAGCTTTCTTT. Encoded protein: CASSQEQNTEAFF.

This clonotype came up many times. V gene TRBV5-4 combines with J gene TRBJ2-7; 11 nucleotides match TRBD1. J lost 2 bases, V lost 3 bases, and 13 bases had no gene match. The CDR3 runs to 18 residues. Germline V gene lookup returns CDR1 SGHNT and CDR2 YYREEE (reference sequence). For the CDR3, the DNA is TGTGCCAGCAGCTCGACGGCAGGGGGACAGGGGGATACCTACGAGCAGTACGTC. This codes for CASSSTAGGQGDTYEQYV.

The table lists this clonotype with many counts. One junction end does not reproduce the germline sequence, and a read error may be involved. This chain links TRBV3-1 with TRBJ1-1, with TRBD1 identical over 7 bases. The CDR3 length is 15 residues. Germline lookup yields CDR1 LGHDT and CDR2 YNNKEL (reference sequence). CDR3 residues: CASRQEQGWDTEAFF. The CDR3 region has the DNA TGTGCCAGCAGGCAAGAACAGGGGTGGGACACTGAAGCTTTCTTT.

This clonotype has more than one count but fewer than ten. The rearrangement uses TRBV19 and TRBJ2-3; maybe TRBD1 (6 bases). The CDR3 loop spans 15 amino acids. The ends were cut back, 3 bases at V and 2 bases at J, with 12 bases in the middle. Germline values: CDR1 LNHDA, CDR2 SQIVND (reference sequence). CDR3 coding DNA: TGTGCCAGTAGTATTTCACAGGGCGACACAGATACGCAGTATTTT. It encodes CASSISQGDTDTQYF.

This clonotype came up many times. This chain uses TRBV12-3 or TRBV12-4 with TRBJ1-1; D is ambiguous. The V end lost 5 bases, the J end lost 3 bases, and 10 bases lay between the germline ends. CDR3 size: 13 residues. The DNA of the CDR3 is TGTGCCAGCAGTCTCAAGGTTGACACTGAAGCTTTCTTT. Translation: CASSLKVDTEAFF.

This clonotype has ten or more counts. J is TRBJ1-1 and V is TRBV20-1; D is perhaps TRBD1 (5 bases). The CDR3 is 15 amino acids. Germline assignment: CDR1 DFQATT and CDR2 SNEGSKA (reference sequence). Deletions cut 2 bases from V and 5 bases from J, with 18 bases between. The CDR3 here is CSARRGGTVRTEAFF. As DNA, the CDR3 is TGCAGTGCTAGACGTGGGGGGACTGTAAGGACTGAAGCTTTCTTT.

This clonotype showed up many times. The V and J genes are TRBV29-1 and TRBJ1-1; D remains unclear. Germline assignment: CDR1 SQVTM and CDR2 ANQGSEA. V gave up 0 bases and J gave up 6 bases, with 8 bases separating them. This CDR3 has 12 residues. DNA of the CDR3: TGCAGCGTTGAAGACGGTGGGGCTGAAGCTTTCTTT. It encodes CSVEDGGAEAFF.

The chain links TRBV7-9 to TRBJ2-5; D call uncertain. CDR3 size: 11 residues. Deletions cut 7 bases from V and 5 bases from J, with 8 bases between. Germline V lookup: CDR1 SEHNR, CDR2 FQNEAQ (reference sequence). This CDR3 is CASTTGETQYF. CDR3 nucleotides: TGTGCCAGCACGACCGGGGAGACCCAGTACTTC. The whole variable domain, remainder taken from reference TRBV7-9 and TRBJ2-5, is DTGVSQNPRHKITKRGQNVTFRCDPISEHNRLYWYRQTLGQGPEFLTYFQNEAQLEKSRLLSDRFSAERPKGSFSTLEIQRTEQGDSAMYLCASTTGETQYFGPGTRLLVL.

This clonotype was counted ten times or more. This rearrangement joins TRBV11-2 to TRBJ2-1; tentatively, D is TRBD1 (7 bases). The CDR3 is 16 residues long. Trimming took off 4 bases at V and 0 bases at J, with 13 bases between the two ends. Germline V gives CDR1 SGHAT, CDR2 FQNNGV. In DNA, the CDR3 is TGTGCCAGCAGCTCCTACAGGGGAGGCTCCTACAATGAGCAGTTCTTC. Translating gives CASSSYRGGSYNEQFF.

This clonotype was detected a few times. The chain has TRBV7-2 and TRBJ1-6; possibly TRBD1 for D (5 bases). Trimming left V 5 bases short and J 14 bases short, with 16 bases between. Germline V lookup: CDR1 SGHTA, CDR2 FQGNSA. The CDR3 has 13 residues. The DNA for the CDR3 is TGTGCCAGCAGCCCGGGGGGGGGTTTGGCCCTCCACTTT. Protein product: CASSPGGGLALHF.